The next 17 T cell receptor beta chains were all read from a single sample in a study of T cell responses to AZD1222 COVID-19 vaccine. Produced via immunoSEQ multiplex PCR; TCRdb's table is partial and in-frame only. The table includes under 45,000 clones, over 80% detected once. The material was peripheral blood, obtained 28 days after the second AZD1222 dose. The receptors stem from an adult who received the AZD1222 COVID-19 vaccine.

The chain uses TRBV18 and TRBJ1-2; the match to TRBD1 covers 8 bases. With 3 bases clipped from V and 3 bases from J, the junction kept 9 bases outside the gene matches. This CDR3 has 16 residues. Germline lookup yields CDR1 KGHSH and CDR2 LQKENI. The chain's CDR3 is CASSPSTGAVDYGYTF. CDR3 bases: TGTGCCAGCTCACCCTCGACAGGGGCGGTTGACTATGGCTACACCTTC.

This clone was counted once. J is TRBJ2-3 and V is TRBV5-6; 10 nucleotides align to TRBD2. CDR1 is SGHDT, CDR2 YYEEEE, per germline. J was trimmed by 2 bases and V by 3 bases; bases with no gene match: 9. This CDR3 contains 17 residues. The CDR3 coding sequence is TGTGCCAGCAGCTCGGAAGCTAGCGGGGGAAACACAGATACGCAGTATTTT. This gives the protein CASSSEASGGNTDTQYF.

There are a few counts of this clone. The rearrangement links TRBV11-2 to TRBJ1-5, with D possibly being TRBD1 (5 bases). Trimming removed 4 bases from V and 2 bases from J, with 15 bases in between. Looked up from germline, CDR1 is SGHAT and CDR2 is FQNNGV. CDR3 length: 16 amino acids. The CDR3 here is CASSWGTADGNQPQHF. The CDR3 nucleotides are TGTGCCAGCAGCTGGGGGACGGCGGATGGCAATCAGCCCCAGCATTTT. Combining the CDR3 with reference TRBV11-2 and TRBJ1-5 gives the whole variable domain EAGVAQSPRYKIIEKRQSVAFWCNPISGHATLYWYQQILGQGPKLLIQFQNNGVVDDSQLPKDRFSAERLKGVDSTLKIQPAKLEDSAVYLCASSWGTADGNQPQHFGDGTRLSIL.

This chain links TRBV5-1 with TRBJ2-7; D unresolved. V lost 4 bases and J lost 2, with 16 bases in between. The CDR3 is 15 amino acids. Looked up from germline, CDR1 is SGHRS and CDR2 is YFSETQ. The CDR3 here is CASSPPDRVTYEQYF. CDR3 nucleotide sequence: TGCGCCAGCAGCCCGCCTGACCGGGTCACCTACGAGCAGTACTTC.

The chain uses TRBV27 and TRBJ1-5; 7 bases match TRBD1. Germline CDR1 and CDR2: MNHEY and SMNVEV (reference sequence). The CDR3 has 14 amino acids. The J segment lost 2 bases and the V segment lost 3 bases, leaving 1 base of the junction unmatched. The CDR3 DNA sequence: TGTGCCAGCAGTTTCGGGACAGGCAATCAGCCCCAGCATTTT. This sequence encodes CASSFGTGNQPQHF.

The chain uses TRBV28 and TRBJ2-7; TRBD1 matches at 8 bases. J gave up 3 bases and V 10 bases, and 11 bases lay outside the gene matches. CDR1 and CDR2 (germline): MDHEN, SYDVKM. The CDR3 covers 14 residues. In DNA, the CDR3 is TGTGCCACCCTGAGGACCGGACAGGGCTACGAGCAGTACTTC. This gives the protein CATLRTGQGYEQYF.

The V and J genes are TRBV4-2 and TRBJ1-2; D is unclear. The ends were cut back, 2 bases at V and 0 bases at J, with 10 bases in the middle. CDR3 length equals 15 residues. Per the germline V gene, CDR1 is LGHNA and CDR2 is YNFKEQ. The CDR3: CASSQPDGSNYGYTF. The CDR3 coding sequence is TGTGCCAGCAGCCAACCGGACGGATCTAACTATGGCTACACCTTC.

This clone occurred once. The chain links TRBV11-3 to TRBJ2-7; 9 bases align to TRBD1. Germline V lookup: CDR1 SGHNT, CDR2 YENEEA. J was trimmed by 7 bases and V by 5 bases; bases with no gene match: 9. This CDR3 is built from 14 residues. CDR3: CASSPLQGAGEQYF. In DNA form, the CDR3 reads TGTGCCAGCAGCCCGCTACAGGGGGCGGGGGAGCAGTACTTC.

The genes are TRBV2 and TRBJ2-5; tentatively, D is TRBD2 (7 bases). Germline V gene lookup returns CDR1 SNHLY and CDR2 FYNNEI. V lost 9 bases, J lost 5 bases, and 16 bases lay in between. CDR3 length equals 13 residues. For the CDR3, the DNA is TGTGCCAGTAATAGGGGGGGTCGGGAGACCCAGTACTTC. Its translation: CASNRGGRETQYF.

The rearrangement uses TRBV30 and TRBJ1-5; 7 bases align to TRBD1. The CDR3 is made up of 16 amino acids. Looked up from germline, CDR1 is GTSNPN and CDR2 is SVGIG (reference sequence). Trimming at V came to 3 bases and at J to 6 bases, leaving 14 bases not matched to a gene. DNA of the CDR3: TGTGCCTGGAGAATTACAACGACAGGGTGGGTTCAGCCCCAGCATTTT. Translating gives CAWRITTTGWVQPQHF. Together with reference TRBV30 and TRBJ1-5, the CDR3 gives the full variable domain: SQTIHQWPATLVQPVGSPLSLECTVEGTSNPNLYWYRQAAGRGLQLLFYSVGIGQISSEVPQNLSASRPQDRQFILSSKKLLLSDSGFYLCAWRITTTGWVQPQHFGDGTRLSIL.

This sequence joins TRBV19 and TRBJ2-7; D is uncertain. The CDR3 sequence is 11 residues long. Trimming pared 7 bases from V and 7 bases from J, leaving 11 bases between. The germline V gene encodes CDR1 LNHDA and CDR2 SQIVND (reference sequence). CDR3 sequence: CASTHLGEQYF. The DNA for the CDR3 is TGTGCCAGTACCCATCTTGGTGAGCAGTACTTC.

Remarks on this clone: Other DNA sequences in this sample translate to the same CDR3. The gene calls are TRBV6-6 and TRBJ2-1; 7 bases map to TRBD1. CDR3 length equals 13 residues. Germline trimming cut 6 bases from V and 4 bases from J; bases unmatched to any gene: 3. The V gene's germline CDR1 is MNHNY and CDR2 SVGAGI (reference sequence). As DNA, the CDR3 is TGTGCCAGCAGCAGGGACAGTTACAATGAGCAGTTCTTC. It is translated as CASSRDSYNEQFF.

This rearrangement joins TRBV5-1 to TRBJ2-2; D not certain. Germline values: CDR1 SGHRS, CDR2 YFSETQ. The germline V and J ends were trimmed by 5 bases and 3 bases, with 11 bases remaining between them. This CDR3 region has 14 residues. DNA of the CDR3: TGCGCCAGCAGTTATTACCAGTACACCGGGGAGCTGTTTTTT. The encoded protein is CASSYYQYTGELFF.

The chain combines TRBV1 with TRBJ1-4; TRBD1, the table's D call, lacks a check against the DNA. TRBV1 counts as a pseudogene. The CDR3 runs to 15 residues. CDR3 protein: CTSSLRTGIGEKLFF. The CDR3 nucleotides read TGCACCAGCAGCCTACGGACAGGGATTGGTGAAAAACTGTTTTTT.

This sequence joins TRBV19 and TRBJ1-2; a possible D gene is TRBD1 (5 bases). The CDR3 length is 13 residues. The germline CDR1 and CDR2 sequences are LNHDA and SQIVND (reference sequence). V shed 4 bases and J shed 4 bases, with 10 bases lying between them. The CDR3 loop reads CASSTDRLYGYTF. DNA of the CDR3: TGTGCCAGTAGTACCGACAGACTCTATGGCTACACCTTC.

J is TRBJ2-2 and V is TRBV7-2; 12 bases are a match to TRBD1. The V gene end was trimmed by 0 bases and the J gene end by 2 bases; junction bases not matched to a gene: 10. Germline V lookup: CDR1 SGHTA, CDR2 FQGNSA. This CDR3 spans 20 amino acids. The CDR3 region is CASSLAWDRGPLPNTGELFF. In DNA form, the CDR3 reads TGTGCCAGCAGCTTAGCGTGGGACAGGGGGCCCCTTCCCAACACCGGGGAGCTGTTTTTT.

J is TRBJ1-4 and V is TRBV28; TRBD1 is a possible D gene (5 bases). CDR3 size: 15 residues. Germline lookup yields CDR1 MDHEN and CDR2 SYDVKM. V shed 10 bases and J shed 2 bases, with 17 bases lying between them. The CDR3 reads CAISGPKGTNEKLFF. For the CDR3, the DNA is TGTGCCATTTCTGGTCCAAAGGGGACTAATGAAAAACTGTTTTTT. Using reference TRBV28 and TRBJ1-4 for the parts outside the CDR3, the full variable domain is DVKVTQSSRYLVKRTGEKVFLECVQDMDHENMFWYRQDPGLGLRLIYFSYDVKMKEKGDIPEGYSVSREKKERFSLILESASTNQTSMYLCAISGPKGTNEKLFFGSGTQLSVL.